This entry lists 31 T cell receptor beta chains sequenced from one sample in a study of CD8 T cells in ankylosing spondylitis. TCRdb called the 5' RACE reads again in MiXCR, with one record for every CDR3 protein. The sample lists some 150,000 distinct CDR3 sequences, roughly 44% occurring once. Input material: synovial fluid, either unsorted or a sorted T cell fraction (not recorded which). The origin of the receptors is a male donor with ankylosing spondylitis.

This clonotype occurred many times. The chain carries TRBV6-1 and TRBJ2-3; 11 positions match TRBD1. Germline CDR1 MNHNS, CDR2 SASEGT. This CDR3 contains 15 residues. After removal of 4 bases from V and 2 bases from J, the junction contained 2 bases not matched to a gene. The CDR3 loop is CASSAGQGDTDTQYF. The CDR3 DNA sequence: TGTGCCAGCAGTGCGGGACAGGGGGACACAGATACGCAGTATTTT.

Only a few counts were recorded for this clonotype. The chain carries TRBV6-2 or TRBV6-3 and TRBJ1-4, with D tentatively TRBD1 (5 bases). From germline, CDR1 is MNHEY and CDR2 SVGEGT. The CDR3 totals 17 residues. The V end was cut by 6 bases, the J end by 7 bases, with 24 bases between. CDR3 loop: CASSLVGTASESEKLFF. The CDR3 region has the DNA TGTGCCAGCAGCCTTGTTGGGACGGCCTCGGAATCTGAAAAACTGTTTTTT.

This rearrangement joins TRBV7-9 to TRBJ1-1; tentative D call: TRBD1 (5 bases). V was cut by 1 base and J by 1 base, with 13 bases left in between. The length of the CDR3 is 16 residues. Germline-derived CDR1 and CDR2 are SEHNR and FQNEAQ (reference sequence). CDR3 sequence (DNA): TGTGCCAGCAGCTTAGGGGACCCACGAGAGAACACTGAAGCTTTCTTT. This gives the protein CASSLGDPRENTEAFF.

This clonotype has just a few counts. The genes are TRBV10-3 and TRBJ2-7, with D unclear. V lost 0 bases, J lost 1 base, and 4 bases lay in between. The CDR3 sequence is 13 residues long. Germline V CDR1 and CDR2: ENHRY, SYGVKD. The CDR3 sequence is CAISESYSYEQYF. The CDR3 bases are TGTGCCATCAGTGAGTCCTATTCCTACGAGCAGTACTTC.

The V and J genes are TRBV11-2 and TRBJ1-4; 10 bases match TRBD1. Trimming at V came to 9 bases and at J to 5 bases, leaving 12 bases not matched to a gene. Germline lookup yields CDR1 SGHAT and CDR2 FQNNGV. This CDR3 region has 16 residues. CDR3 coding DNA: TGTGCCAGTAGTAGGGGACAGGGGCCTCGGAATGAAAAACTGTTTTTT. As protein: CASSRGQGPRNEKLFF. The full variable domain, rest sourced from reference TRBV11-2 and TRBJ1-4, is EAGVAQSPRYKIIEKRQSVAFWCNPISGHATLYWYQQILGQGPKLLIQFQNNGVVDDSQLPKDRFSAERLKGVDSTLKIQPAKLEDSAVYLCASSRGQGPRNEKLFFGSGTQLSVL.

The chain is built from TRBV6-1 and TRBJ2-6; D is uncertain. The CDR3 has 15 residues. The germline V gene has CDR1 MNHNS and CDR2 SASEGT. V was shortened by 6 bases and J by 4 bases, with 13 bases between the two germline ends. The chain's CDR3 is CASSIGGSGANVLTF. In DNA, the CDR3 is TGTGCCAGCAGCATCGGTGGTTCCGGGGCCAACGTCCTGACTTTC.

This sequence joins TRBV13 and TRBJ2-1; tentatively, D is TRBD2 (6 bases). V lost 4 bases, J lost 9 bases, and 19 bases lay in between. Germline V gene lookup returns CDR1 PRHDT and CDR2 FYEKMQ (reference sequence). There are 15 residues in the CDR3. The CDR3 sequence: CASSSPSGGGIEQFF. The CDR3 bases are TGTGCCAGCAGCTCCCCCTCCGGAGGAGGGATTGAGCAGTTCTTC.

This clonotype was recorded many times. CDR3 sequence (DNA): TGTGCCAGCAGAAGTACAGGGGCCATGAACACTGAAGCTTTCTTT. Encoded protein: CASRSTGAMNTEAFF. This rearrangement joins TRBV27 to TRBJ1-1; TRBD1 matches 7 bases. The length of the CDR3 is 15 residues. With V trimmed by 6 bases and J by 0 bases, 7 bases remained unmatched. The V gene's germline CDR1 is MNHEY and CDR2 SMNVEV (reference sequence).

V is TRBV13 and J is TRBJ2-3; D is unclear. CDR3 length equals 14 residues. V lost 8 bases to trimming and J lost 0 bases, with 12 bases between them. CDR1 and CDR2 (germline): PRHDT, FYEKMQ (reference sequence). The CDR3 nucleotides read TGTGCCAGCCTATTAGGAGATAGCACAGATACGCAGTATTTT. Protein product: CASLLGDSTDTQYF.

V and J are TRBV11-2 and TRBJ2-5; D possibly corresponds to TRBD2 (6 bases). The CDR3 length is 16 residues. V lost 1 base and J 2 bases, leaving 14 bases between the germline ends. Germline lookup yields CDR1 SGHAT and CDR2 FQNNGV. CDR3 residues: CASSLVGRTFQETQYF. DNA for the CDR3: TGTGCCAGCAGCTTAGTGGGGAGGACGTTTCAAGAGACCCAGTACTTC.

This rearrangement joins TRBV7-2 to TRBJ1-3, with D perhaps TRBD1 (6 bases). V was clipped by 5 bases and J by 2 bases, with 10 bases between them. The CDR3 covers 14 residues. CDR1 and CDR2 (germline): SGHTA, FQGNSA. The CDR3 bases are TGTGCCAGCAGCGAGGGGGGGGCTGGAAACACCATATATTTT. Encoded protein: CASSEGGAGNTIYF.

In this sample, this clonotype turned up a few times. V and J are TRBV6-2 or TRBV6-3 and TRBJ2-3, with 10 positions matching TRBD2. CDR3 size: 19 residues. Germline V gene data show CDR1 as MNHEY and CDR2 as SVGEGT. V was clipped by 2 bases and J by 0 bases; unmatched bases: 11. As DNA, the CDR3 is TGTGCCAGCAGTTACCCCGGGACTAGCGCGACCTTTAGCACAGATACGCAGTATTTT. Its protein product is CASSYPGTSATFSTDTQYF.

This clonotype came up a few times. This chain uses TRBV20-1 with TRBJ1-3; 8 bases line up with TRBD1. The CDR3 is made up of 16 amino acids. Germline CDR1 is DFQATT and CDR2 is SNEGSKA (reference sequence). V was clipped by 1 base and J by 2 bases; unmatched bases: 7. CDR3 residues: CSARAGRGRAGNTIYF. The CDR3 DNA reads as TGCAGTGCTAGAGCCGGCAGGGGGCGCGCTGGAAACACCATATATTTT.

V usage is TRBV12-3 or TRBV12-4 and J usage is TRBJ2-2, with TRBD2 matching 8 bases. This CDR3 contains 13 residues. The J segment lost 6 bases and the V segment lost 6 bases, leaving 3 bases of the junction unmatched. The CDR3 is CASRGLAPGELFF. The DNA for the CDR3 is TGTGCCAGCAGAGGACTAGCCCCCGGGGAGCTGTTTTTT.

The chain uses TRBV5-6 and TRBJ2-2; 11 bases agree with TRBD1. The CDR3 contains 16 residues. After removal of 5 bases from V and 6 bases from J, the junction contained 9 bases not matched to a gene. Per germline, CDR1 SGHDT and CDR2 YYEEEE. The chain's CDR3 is CASSYRTGGVAGELFF. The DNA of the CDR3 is TGTGCCAGCAGTTATAGGACAGGGGGCGTCGCCGGGGAGCTGTTTTTT.

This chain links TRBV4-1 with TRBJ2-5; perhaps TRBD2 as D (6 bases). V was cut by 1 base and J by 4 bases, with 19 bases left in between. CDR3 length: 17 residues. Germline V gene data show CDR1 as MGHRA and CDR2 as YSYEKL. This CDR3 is CASSQGVVAGLGETQYF. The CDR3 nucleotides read TGCGCCAGCAGCCAAGGGGTAGTGGCGGGGTTGGGAGAGACCCAGTACTTC.

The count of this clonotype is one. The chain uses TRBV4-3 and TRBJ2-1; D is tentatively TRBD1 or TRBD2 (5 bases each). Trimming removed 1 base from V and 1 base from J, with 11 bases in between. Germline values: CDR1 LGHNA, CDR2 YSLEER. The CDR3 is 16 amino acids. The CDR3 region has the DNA TGCGCCAGCAGCCAAGTCGGGGCGGAATCCTACAATGAGCAGTTCTTC. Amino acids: CASSQVGAESYNEQFF.

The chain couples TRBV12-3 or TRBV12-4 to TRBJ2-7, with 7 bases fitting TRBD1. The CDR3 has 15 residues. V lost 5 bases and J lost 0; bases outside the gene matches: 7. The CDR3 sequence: CASSTTGTDSYEQYF. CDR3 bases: TGTGCCAGCAGTACAACCGGGACAGACTCCTACGAGCAGTACTTC.

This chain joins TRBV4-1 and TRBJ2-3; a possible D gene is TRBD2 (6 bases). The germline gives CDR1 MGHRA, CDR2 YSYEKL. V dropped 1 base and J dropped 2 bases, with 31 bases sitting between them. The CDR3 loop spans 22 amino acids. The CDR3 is CASSQVWPPRLWASDPTDTQYF. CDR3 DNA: TGCGCCAGCAGCCAAGTGTGGCCCCCTAGACTATGGGCTAGCGACCCCACAGATACGCAGTATTTT.

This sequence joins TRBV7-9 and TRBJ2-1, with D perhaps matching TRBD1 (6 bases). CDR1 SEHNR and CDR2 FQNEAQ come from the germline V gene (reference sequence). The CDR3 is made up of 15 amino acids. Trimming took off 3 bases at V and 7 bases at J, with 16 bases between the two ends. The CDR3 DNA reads TGTGCCAGCAGCTTCGGGGCAGGGGCGTTAAATGAGCAGTTCTTC. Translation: CASSFGAGALNEQFF.

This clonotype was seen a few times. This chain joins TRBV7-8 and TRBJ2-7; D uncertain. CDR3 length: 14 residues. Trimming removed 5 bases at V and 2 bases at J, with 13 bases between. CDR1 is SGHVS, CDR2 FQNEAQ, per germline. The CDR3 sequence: CASSLGSETYEQYF. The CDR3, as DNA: TGTGCCAGCAGCCTCGGGTCGGAAACCTACGAGCAGTACTTC.

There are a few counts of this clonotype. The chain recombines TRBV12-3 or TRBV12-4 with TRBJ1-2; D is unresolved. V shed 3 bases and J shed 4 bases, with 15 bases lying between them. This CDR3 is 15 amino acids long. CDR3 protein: CASSFRVLKGYGYTF. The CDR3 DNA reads TGTGCCAGCAGTTTTAGGGTTCTAAAGGGCTATGGCTACACCTTC.

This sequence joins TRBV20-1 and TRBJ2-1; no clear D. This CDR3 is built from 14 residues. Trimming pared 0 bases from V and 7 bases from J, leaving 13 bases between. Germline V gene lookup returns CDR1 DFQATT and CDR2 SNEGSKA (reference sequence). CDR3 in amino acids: CSARDYGLRNEQFF. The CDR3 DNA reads TGCAGTGCTAGAGATTACGGATTACGGAATGAGCAGTTCTTC.

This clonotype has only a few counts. The chain's CDR3 is CSASSFTGNYLGQYF. The CDR3 coding sequence is TGCAGTGCTAGTTCTTTTACAGGGAACTATCTGGGGCAGTACTTC. The V and J genes are TRBV20-1 and TRBJ2-7, with D possibly matching TRBD1 (6 bases). V dropped 3 bases and J dropped 9 bases, with 24 bases sitting between them. CDR3 length: 15 residues. The germline V gene has CDR1 DFQATT and CDR2 SNEGSKA (reference sequence).

CDR3 in DNA: TGTGCCAGCACCCTCGGGGTAGCTCCTAGGGATGAGCAGTTCTTC. Protein sequence: CASTLGVAPRDEQFF. This rearrangement joins TRBV12-3 or TRBV12-4 to TRBJ2-1; the D gene is possibly TRBD2 (5 bases). V lost 7 bases and J 8 bases, leaving 21 bases between the germline ends. This CDR3 spans 15 amino acids.

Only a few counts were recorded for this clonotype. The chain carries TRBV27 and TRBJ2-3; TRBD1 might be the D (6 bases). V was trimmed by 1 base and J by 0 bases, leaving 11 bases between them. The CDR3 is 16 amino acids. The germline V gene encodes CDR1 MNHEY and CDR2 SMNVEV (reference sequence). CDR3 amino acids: CASSLFGTYSTDTQYF. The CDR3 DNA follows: TGTGCCAGCAGTTTATTCGGGACATACAGCACAGATACGCAGTATTTT.

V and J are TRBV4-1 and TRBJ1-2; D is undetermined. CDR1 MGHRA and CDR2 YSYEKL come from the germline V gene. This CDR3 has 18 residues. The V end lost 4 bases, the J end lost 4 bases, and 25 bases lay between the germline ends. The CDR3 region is CASSPKISGPDYPYGYTF. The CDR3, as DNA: TGCGCCAGCAGCCCCAAGATCTCTGGGCCCGACTACCCCTATGGCTACACCTTC.

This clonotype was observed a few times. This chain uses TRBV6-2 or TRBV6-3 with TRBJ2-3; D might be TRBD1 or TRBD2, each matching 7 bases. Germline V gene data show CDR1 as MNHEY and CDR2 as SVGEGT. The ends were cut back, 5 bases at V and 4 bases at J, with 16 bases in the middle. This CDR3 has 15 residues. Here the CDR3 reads CASSEQGGAADTQYF. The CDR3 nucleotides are TGTGCCAGCAGTGAGCAGGGGGGGGCCGCAGATACGCAGTATTTT.

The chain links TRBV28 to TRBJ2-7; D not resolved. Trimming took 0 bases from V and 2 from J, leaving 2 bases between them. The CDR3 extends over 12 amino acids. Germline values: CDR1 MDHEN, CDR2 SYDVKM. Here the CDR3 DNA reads TGTGCCAGCAGTTTATGGCCCTACGAGCAGTACTTC. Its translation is CASSLWPYEQYF.

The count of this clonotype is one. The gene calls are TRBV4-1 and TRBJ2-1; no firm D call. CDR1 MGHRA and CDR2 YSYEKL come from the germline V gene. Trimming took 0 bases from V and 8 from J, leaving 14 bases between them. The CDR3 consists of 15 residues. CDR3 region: CASSQDRPGCYEQFF. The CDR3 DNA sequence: TGCGCCAGCAGCCAAGATAGGCCTGGGTGCTATGAGCAGTTCTTC.

CDR3 DNA: TGTGCCAGCAGCCTCGCCCCGGGACACCTAAACGGGGGCAATCAGCCCCAGCATTTT. As protein: CASSLAPGHLNGGNQPQHF. The rearrangement joins TRBV13 to TRBJ1-5; D might be TRBD1 (6 bases). The germline CDR1 and CDR2 sequences are PRHDT and FYEKMQ (reference sequence). Trimming removed 5 bases from V and 2 bases from J, with 25 bases in between. The length of the CDR3 is 19 residues.